This is a list of T cell receptor beta chains from one sample in a study of CD8 T cells in ankylosing spondylitis. One entry per CDR3 protein results from TCRdb running MiXCR on the 5' RACE reads. The sample lists approximately 240,000 distinct CDR3 sequences; roughly a quarter were seen once. The sequencing sample was made of blood, either unsorted or a sorted T cell fraction (not recorded which). These receptors came from a male donor with ankylosing spondylitis or in good health (not recorded which). Each CDR3 is given without its conserved first and last residue. Each record gives: J gene, V gene, CDR3 protein.

J gene: TRBJ2-7; V gene: TRBV20-1; CDR3 protein: SARGLAAYEQY
J gene: TRBJ1-1; V gene: TRBV29-1; CDR3 protein: SGADRENTEAF
J gene: TRBJ2-5; V gene: TRBV20-1; CDR3 protein: SALKGASGGFETQY
J gene: TRBJ1-6; V gene: TRBV20-1; CDR3 protein: SARAEGDLLFSPLH
J gene: TRBJ2-7; V gene: TRBV18; CDR3 protein: ASSPTDRDGEQY
J gene: TRBJ2-3; V gene: TRBV5-1; CDR3 protein: ASSFIGENTDTQY
J gene: TRBJ1-1; V gene: TRBV12-3/TRBV12-4; CDR3 protein: ASSTGSTEAF
J gene: TRBJ2-1; V gene: TRBV20-1; CDR3 protein: STQLAGRNEQF
J gene: TRBJ2-7; V gene: TRBV5-1; CDR3 protein: ASRQGVGYEQY
J gene: TRBJ1-1; V gene: TRBV20-1; CDR3 protein: SASVENTEAF
J gene: TRBJ2-3; V gene: TRBV28; CDR3 protein: ASSPPPGLTADTQY
J gene: TRBJ2-3; V gene: TRBV12-3/TRBV12-4; CDR3 protein: ASTPLAGTDTQY
J gene: TRBJ2-3; V gene: TRBV24-1; CDR3 protein: ATSDRGLADRTDTQY
J gene: TRBJ2-5; V gene: TRBV12-3/TRBV12-4; CDR3 protein: ASSKTGGKETQY
J gene: TRBJ1-2; V gene: TRBV5-6; CDR3 protein: ASSLVVRVPTGESYT
J gene: TRBJ2-5; V gene: TRBV29-1; CDR3 protein: SVEDAAQETQY
J gene: TRBJ2-1; V gene: TRBV12-3/TRBV12-4; CDR3 protein: ASSLATGASGGSSEQF
J gene: TRBJ2-7; V gene: TRBV20-1; CDR3 protein: SASEDMYEQY
J gene: TRBJ2-6; V gene: TRBV20-1; CDR3 protein: SAPMGSGANVLT
J gene: TRBJ2-7; V gene: TRBV4-1; CDR3 protein: ASSQEDGQGFEQY
J gene: TRBJ2-7; V gene: TRBV28; CDR3 protein: ASSLLSGGAREQY
J gene: TRBJ2-3; V gene: TRBV2; CDR3 protein: ASTRRSGGDDTQY